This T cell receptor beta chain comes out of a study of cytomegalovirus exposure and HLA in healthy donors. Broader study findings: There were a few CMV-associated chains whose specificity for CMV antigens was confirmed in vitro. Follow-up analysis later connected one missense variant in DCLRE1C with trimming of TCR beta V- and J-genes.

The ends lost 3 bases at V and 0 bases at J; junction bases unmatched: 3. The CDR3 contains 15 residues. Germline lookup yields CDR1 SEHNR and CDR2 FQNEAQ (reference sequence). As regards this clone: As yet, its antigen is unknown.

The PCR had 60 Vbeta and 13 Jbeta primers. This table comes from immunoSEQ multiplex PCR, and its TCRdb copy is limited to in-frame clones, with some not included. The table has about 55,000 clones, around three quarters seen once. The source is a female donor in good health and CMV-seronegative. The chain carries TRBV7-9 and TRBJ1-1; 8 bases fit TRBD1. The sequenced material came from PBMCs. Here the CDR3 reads CASSFPGQVNTEAFF. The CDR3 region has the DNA TGTGCCAGCAGCTTTCCGGGACAGGTGAACACTGAAGCTTTCTTT.